This T cell receptor beta chain was found in a study of T-cell reconstitution after alpha-beta-depleted transplantation in children. This clonotype has just one count. The CDR3 totals 13 residues. Germline lookup yields CDR1 SGHNT and CDR2 YENEEA. Between the trimmed V and J ends, which lost 8 bases and 3 bases, there was a span of 13 bases. Unique molecular identifiers tagged the TCRbeta library. MiXCR, run by TCRdb on the PCR reads, gives a single entry per CDR3 protein. Of 450,000 to 500,000 distinct CDR3 sequences listed, under 15% were seen once; the top ten hold around 5.8%. This sequence joins TRBV11-3 and TRBJ2-5; possibly TRBD2 for D (6 bases). The sequences come from PBMCs from the stem cell graft donor, collected from the stem cell graft. The sequence came from a human donor who donated a stem cell graft to a child with combined immunodeficiency. CDR3 sequence (DNA): TGTGCCAGCCGACCTAGCGTAGAAGAGACCCAGTACTTC. As protein: CASRPSVEETQYF.